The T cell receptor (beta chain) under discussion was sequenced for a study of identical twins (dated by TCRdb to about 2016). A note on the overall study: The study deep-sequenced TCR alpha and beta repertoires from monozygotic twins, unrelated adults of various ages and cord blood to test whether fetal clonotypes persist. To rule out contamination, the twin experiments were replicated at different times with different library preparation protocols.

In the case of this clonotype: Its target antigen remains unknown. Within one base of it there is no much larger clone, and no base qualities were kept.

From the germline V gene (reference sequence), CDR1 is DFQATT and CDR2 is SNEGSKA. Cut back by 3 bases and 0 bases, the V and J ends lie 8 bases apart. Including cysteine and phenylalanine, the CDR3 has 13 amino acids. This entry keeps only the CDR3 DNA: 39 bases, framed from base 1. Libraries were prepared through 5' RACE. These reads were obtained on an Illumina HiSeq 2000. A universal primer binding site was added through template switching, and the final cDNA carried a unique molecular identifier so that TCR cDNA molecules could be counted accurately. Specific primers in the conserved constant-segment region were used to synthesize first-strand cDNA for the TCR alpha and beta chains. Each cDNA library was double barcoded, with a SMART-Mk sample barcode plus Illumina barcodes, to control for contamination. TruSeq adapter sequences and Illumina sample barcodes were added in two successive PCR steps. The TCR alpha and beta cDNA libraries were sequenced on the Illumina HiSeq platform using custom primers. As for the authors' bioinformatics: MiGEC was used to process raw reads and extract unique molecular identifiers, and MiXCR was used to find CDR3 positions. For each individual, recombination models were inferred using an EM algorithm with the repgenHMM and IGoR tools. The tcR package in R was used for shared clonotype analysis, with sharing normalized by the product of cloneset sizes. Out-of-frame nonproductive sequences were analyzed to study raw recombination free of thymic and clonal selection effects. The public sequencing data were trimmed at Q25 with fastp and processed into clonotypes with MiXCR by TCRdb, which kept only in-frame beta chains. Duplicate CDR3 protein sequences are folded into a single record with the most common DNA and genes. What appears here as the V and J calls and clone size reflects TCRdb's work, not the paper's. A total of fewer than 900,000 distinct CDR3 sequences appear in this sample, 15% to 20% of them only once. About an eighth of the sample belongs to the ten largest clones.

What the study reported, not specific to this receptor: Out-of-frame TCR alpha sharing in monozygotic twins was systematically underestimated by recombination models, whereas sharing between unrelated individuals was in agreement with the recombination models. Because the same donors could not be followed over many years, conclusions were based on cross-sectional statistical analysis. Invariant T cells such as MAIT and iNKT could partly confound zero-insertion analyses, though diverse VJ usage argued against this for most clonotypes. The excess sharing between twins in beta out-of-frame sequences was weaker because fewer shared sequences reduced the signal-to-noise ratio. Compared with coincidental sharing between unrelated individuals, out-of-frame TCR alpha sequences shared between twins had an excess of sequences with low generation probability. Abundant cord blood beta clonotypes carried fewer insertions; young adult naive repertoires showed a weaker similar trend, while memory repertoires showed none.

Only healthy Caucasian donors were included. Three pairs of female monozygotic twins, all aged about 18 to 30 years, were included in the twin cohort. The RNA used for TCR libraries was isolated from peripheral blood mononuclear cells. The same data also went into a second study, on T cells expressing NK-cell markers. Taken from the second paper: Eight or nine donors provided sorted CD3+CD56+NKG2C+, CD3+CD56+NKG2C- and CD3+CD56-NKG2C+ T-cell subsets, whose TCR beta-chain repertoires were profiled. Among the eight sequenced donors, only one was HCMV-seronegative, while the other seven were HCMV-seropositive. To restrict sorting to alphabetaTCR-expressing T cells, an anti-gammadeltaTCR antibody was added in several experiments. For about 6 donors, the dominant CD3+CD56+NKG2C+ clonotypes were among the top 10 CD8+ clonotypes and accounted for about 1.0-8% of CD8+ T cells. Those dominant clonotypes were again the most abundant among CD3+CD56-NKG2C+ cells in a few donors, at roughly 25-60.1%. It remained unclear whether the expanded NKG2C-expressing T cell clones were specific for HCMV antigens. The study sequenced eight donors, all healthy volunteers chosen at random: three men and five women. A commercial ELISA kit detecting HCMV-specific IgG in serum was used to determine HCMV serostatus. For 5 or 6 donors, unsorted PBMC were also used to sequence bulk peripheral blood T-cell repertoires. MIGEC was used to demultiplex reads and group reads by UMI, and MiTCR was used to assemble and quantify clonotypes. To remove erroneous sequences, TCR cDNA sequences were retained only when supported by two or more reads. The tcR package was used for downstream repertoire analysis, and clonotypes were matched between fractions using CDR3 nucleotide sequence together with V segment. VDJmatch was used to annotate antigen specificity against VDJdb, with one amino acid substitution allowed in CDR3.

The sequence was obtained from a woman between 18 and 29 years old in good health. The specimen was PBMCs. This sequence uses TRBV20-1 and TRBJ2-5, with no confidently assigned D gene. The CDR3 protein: CSASRTYQETQYF. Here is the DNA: TGCAGTGCTAGCCGGACGTACCAAGAGACCCAGTACTTC.